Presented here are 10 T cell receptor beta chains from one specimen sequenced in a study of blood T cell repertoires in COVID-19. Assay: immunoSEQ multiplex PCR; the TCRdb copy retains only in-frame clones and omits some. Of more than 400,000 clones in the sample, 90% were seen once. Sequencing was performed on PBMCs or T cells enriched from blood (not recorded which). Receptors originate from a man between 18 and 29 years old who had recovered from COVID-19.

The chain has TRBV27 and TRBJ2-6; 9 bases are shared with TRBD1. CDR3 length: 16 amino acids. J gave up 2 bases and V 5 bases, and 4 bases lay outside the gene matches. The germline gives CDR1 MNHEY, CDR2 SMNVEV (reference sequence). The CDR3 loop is CASSTGTGTGANVLTF. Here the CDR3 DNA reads TGTGCCAGCAGTACCGGGACAGGGACTGGGGCCAACGTCCTGACTTTC. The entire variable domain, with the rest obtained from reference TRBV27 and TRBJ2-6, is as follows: EAQVTQNPRYLITVTGKKLTVTCSQNMNHEYMSWYRQDPGLGLRQIYYSMNVEVTDKGDVPEGYKVSRKEKRNFPLILESPSPNQTSLYFCASSTGTGTGANVLTFGAGSRLTVL.

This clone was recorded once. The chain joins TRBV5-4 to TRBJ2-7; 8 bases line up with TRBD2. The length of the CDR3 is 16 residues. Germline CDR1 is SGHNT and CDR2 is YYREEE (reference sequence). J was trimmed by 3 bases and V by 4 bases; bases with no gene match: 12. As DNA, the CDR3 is TGTGCCAGCAGCGGGGGCCAGCGGGGGACCCTCTACGAGCAGTACTTC. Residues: CASSGGQRGTLYEQYF.

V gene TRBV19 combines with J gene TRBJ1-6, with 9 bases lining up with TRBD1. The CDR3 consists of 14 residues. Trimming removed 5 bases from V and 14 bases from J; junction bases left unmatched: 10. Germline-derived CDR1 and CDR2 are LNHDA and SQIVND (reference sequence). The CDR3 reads CASSLDRGYRALHF. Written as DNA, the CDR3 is TGTGCCAGTAGTTTGGACAGGGGCTACAGGGCCCTCCACTTT.

Here the CDR3 reads CASSLTSGNTGELFF. For the CDR3, the DNA is TGCGCCAGCAGCTTGACTAGCGGGAACACCGGGGAGCTGTTTTTT. This chain connects TRBV5-1 to TRBJ2-2, with 8 bases matching TRBD2. The CDR3 is made up of 15 amino acids. Unmatched junction bases numbered 0, after V lost 1 base and J lost 1 base. CDR1 SGHRS and CDR2 YFSETQ come from the germline V gene.

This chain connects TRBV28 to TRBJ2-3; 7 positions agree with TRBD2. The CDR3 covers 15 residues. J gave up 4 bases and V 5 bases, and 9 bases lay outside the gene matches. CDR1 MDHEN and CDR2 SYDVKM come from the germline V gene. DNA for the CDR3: TGTGCCAGCAGTCCTGGCGGGAGTAGGGCAGATACGCAGTATTTT. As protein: CASSPGGSRADTQYF.

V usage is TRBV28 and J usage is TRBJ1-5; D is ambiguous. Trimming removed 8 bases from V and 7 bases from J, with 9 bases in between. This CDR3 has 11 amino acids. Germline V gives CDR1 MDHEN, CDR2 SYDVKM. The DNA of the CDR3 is TGTGCCAGCCGCGGAAAACAGCCCCAGCATTTT. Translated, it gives CASRGKQPQHF.

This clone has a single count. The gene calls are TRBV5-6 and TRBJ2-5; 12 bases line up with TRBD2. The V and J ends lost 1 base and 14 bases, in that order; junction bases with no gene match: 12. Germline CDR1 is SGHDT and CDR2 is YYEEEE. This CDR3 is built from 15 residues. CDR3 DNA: TGTGCCAGCAGCTTGATGGGACTAGCGGGCTACGTTTCCTACTTC. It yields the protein CASSLMGLAGYVSYF.

The CDR3 coding sequence is TGCAGTGCTAGAGAAGGGGAGGGGCTGCATTTT. This encodes CSAREGEGLHF. The chain couples TRBV20-1 to TRBJ1-5; perhaps TRBD1 as D (5 bases). The V end lost 0 bases, the J end lost 15 bases, and 12 bases lay between the germline ends. CDR1 is DFQATT, CDR2 SNEGSKA, per germline (reference sequence). The length of the CDR3 is 11 residues.

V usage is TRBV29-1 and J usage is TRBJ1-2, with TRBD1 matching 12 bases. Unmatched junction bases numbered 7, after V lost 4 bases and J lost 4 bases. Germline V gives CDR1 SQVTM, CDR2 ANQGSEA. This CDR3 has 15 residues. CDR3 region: CSVGRDRGLSYGYTF. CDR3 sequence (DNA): TGCAGCGTTGGAAGGGACAGGGGGCTATCCTATGGCTACACCTTC.

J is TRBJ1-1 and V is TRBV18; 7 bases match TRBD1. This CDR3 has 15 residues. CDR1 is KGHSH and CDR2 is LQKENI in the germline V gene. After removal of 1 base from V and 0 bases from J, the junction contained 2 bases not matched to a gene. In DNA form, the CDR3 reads TGTGCCAGCTCACCACAAGGGACAGTGAACACTGAAGCTTTCTTT. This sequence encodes CASSPQGTVNTEAFF.